Listed here are 6 T cell receptor beta chains from one sample, sequenced in a study of blood T cell repertoires in COVID-19. Some clones are missing from TCRdb's copy, which holds only in-frame ones; the method was immunoSEQ multiplex PCR. Of about 210,000 clones in the sample, about 90% were seen once. The specimen was peripheral blood. These receptors were taken from a man between 25 and 39 years old with acute or convalescent COVID-19.

This chain uses TRBV2 with TRBJ2-7; 7 nucleotides align to TRBD2. The V and J ends lost 6 bases and 3 bases, in that order; junction bases with no gene match: 8. Germline assignment: CDR1 SNHLY and CDR2 FYNNEI. This CDR3 is built from 14 residues. The CDR3 protein is CASRLGLGSYEQYF. The CDR3 DNA sequence: TGTGCCAGCAGGCTAGGACTAGGGAGCTACGAGCAGTACTTC.

The chain is built from TRBV5-6 and TRBJ2-2; D is possibly TRBD2 (6 bases). Germline V lookup: CDR1 SGHDT, CDR2 YYEEEE. V was trimmed by 1 base and J by 2 bases, leaving 12 bases between them. The CDR3 is 16 amino acids. The CDR3 here is CASSLILAGNTGELFF. CDR3 bases: TGTGCCAGCAGCTTGATACTAGCAGGAAACACCGGGGAGCTGTTTTTT.

The rearrangement joins TRBV6-1 to TRBJ2-6; 13 bases align to TRBD2. Trimming at V came to 0 bases and at J to 1 base, leaving 3 bases not matched to a gene. The CDR3 is 19 amino acids. Germline V CDR1 and CDR2: MNHNS, SASEGT. The CDR3 region is CASSEAGTSGISGANVLTF. CDR3 DNA sequence: TGTGCCAGCAGTGAAGCCGGGACTAGCGGGATTTCTGGGGCCAACGTCCTGACTTTC.

V usage is TRBV28 and J usage is TRBJ1-4; the D gene is possibly TRBD1 (6 bases). Germline assignment: CDR1 MDHEN and CDR2 SYDVKM. The CDR3 length is 15 residues. Trimming stripped 7 bases from V and 7 bases from J, with 19 bases between. The CDR3 sequence is CASTNQQGSGEKLFF. CDR3 coding DNA: TGTGCCAGCACCAATCAACAGGGTTCCGGTGAAAAACTGTTTTTT.

The rearrangement joins TRBV6-5 to TRBJ1-5; D uncertain. The CDR3 is 13 amino acids. Trimming shortened V by 6 bases and J by 6 bases, and 12 bases separated the two germline ends. Per the germline V gene, CDR1 is MNHEY and CDR2 is SVGAGI. The DNA for the CDR3 is TGTGCCAGCAGCGCTATGGTCGGTCAGCCCCAGCATTTT. Encoded protein: CASSAMVGQPQHF.

The CDR3 loop is CASSVDAGVIGEQYF. The CDR3, as DNA: TGTGCCAGCAGCGTAGATGCGGGAGTAATAGGCGAGCAGTACTTC. The chain combines TRBV9 with TRBJ2-7; 7 bases are shared with TRBD2. Germline loops: CDR1 SGDLS, CDR2 YYNGEE. With 0 bases clipped from V and 6 bases from J, the junction kept 9 bases outside the gene matches. The CDR3 extends over 15 amino acids.